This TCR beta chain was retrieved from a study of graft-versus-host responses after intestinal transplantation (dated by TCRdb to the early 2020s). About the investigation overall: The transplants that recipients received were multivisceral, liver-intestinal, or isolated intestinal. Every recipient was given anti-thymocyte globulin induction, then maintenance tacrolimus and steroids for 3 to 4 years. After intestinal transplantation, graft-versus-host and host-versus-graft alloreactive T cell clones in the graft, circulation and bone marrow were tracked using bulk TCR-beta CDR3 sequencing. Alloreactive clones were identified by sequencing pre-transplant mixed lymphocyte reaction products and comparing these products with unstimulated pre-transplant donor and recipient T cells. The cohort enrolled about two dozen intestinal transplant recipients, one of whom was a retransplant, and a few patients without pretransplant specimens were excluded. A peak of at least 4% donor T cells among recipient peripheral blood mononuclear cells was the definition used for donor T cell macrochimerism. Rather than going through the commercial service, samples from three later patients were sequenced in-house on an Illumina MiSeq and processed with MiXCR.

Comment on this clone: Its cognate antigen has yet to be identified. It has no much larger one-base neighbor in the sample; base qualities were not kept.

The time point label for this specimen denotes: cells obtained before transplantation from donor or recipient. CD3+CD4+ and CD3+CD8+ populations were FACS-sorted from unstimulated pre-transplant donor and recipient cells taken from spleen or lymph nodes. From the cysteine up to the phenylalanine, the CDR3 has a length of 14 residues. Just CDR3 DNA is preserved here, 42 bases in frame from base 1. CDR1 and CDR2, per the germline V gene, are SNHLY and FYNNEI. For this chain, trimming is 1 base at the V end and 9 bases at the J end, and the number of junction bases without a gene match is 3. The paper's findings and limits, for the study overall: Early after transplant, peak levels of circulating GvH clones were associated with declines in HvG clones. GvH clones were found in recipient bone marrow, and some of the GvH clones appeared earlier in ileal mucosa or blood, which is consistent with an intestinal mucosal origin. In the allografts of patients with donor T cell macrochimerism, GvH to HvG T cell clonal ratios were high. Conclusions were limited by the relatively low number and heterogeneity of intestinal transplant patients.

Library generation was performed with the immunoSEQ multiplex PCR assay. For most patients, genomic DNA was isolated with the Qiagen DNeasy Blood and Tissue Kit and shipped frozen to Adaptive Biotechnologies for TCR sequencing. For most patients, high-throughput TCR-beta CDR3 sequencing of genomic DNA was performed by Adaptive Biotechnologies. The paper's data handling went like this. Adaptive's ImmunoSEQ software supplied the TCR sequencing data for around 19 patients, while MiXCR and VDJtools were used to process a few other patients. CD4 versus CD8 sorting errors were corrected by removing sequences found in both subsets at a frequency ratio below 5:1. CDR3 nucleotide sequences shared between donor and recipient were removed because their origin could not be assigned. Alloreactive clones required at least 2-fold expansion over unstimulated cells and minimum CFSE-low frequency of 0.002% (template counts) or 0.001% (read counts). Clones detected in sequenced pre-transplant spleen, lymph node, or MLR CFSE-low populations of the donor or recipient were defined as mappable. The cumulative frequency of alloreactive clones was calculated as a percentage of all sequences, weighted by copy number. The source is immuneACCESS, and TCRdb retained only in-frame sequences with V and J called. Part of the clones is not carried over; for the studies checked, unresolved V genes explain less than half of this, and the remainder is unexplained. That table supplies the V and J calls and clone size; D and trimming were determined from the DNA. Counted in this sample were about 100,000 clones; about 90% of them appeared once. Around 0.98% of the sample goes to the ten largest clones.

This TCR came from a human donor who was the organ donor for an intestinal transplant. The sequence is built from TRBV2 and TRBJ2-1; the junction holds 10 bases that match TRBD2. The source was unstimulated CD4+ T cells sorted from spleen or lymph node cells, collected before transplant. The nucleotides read TGTGCCAGCAGTGAAGTTAGACTAGCGGGTGAGCAGTTCTTC. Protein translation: CASSEVRLAGEQFF.